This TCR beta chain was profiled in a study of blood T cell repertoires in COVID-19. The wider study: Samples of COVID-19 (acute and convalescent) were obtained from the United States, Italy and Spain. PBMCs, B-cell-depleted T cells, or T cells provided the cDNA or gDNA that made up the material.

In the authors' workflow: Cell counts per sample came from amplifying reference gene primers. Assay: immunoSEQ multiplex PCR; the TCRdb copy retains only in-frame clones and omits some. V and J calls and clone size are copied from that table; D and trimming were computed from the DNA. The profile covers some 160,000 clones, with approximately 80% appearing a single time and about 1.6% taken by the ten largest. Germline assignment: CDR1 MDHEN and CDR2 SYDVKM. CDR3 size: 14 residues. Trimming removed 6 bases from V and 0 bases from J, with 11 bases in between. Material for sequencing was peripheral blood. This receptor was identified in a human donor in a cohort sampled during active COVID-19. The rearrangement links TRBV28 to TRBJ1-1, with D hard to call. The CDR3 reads CASSGDTMNTEAFF. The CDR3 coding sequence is TGTGCCAGCAGCGGTGACACAATGAACACTGAAGCTTTCTTT.